The 3 T cell receptor beta chains below all came from one sample that was sequenced in a study of blood T cell repertoires in COVID-19. Assay: immunoSEQ multiplex PCR; the TCRdb copy retains only in-frame clones and omits some. The data contain around 240,000 clones, 75% to 90% of them seen just once; the ten biggest clones take up approximately 2%. The sequencing sample was made of PBMCs or T cells enriched from blood (not recorded which). The origin of the receptors is a woman between 45 and 60 years old who had recovered from COVID-19.

The CDR3 region is CASSQANRGRSGELFF. DNA of the CDR3: TGCGCCAGCAGCCAAGCCAACAGGGGGCGAAGCGGGGAGCTGTTTTTT. The chain links TRBV4-1 to TRBJ2-2; TRBD1 matches at 9 bases. The germline CDR1 and CDR2 sequences are MGHRA and YSYEKL. V shed 1 base and J 7 bases; nucleotides not matched to a gene: 7. The CDR3 spans 16 residues.

The chain joins TRBV6-5 to TRBJ2-7; the match to TRBD2 covers 7 bases. The CDR3 runs 14 residues. Trimming cost V 5 bases and J 3 bases; bases outside gene matches: 7. In germline, CDR1 is MNHEY, CDR2 SVGAGI. Here the CDR3 reads CASSPIAGDYEQYF. DNA of the CDR3: TGTGCCAGCAGTCCCATTGCGGGGGACTACGAGCAGTACTTC.

V is TRBV7-2 and J is TRBJ2-1, with 7 bases identical to TRBD2. J lost 1 base, V lost 1 base, and 7 bases had no gene match. This CDR3 spans 17 amino acids. CDR1 and CDR2 (germline): SGHTA, FQGNSA. The CDR3 DNA is TGTGCCAGCAGCTTAGGCCCGGGACTATCATCCTACAATGAGCAGTTCTTC. Protein sequence: CASSLGPGLSSYNEQFF.